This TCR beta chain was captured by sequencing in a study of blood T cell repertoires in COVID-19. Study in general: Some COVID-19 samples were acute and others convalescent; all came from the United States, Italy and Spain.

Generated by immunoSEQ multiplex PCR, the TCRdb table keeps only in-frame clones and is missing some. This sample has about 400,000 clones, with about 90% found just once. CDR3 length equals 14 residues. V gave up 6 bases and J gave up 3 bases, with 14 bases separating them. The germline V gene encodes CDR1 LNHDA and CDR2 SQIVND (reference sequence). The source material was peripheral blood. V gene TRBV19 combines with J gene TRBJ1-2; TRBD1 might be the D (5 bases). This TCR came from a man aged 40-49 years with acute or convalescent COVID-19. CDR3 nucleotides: TGTGCCAGTAGCCCCGGAGACAGATACTATGGCTACACCTTC. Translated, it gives CASSPGDRYYGYTF.